Included here is one T cell receptor beta chain sequence, with context. Its antigen is currently unknown. This specimen belongs to a study of CD8+ T cells in alopecia areata. Study-level points and caveats: Tofacitinib significantly brought down scalp clonality and expanded CD8+ clones among top 100. While tofacitinib was given, many expanded lesional clones persisted in scalp and blood.

Germline V CDR1 and CDR2: SEHNR, FQNEAQ (reference sequence). The CDR3 is 16 residues long. Trimming pared 0 bases from V and 2 bases from J, leaving 14 bases between. Following extraction, RNA underwent reverse transcription to cDNA, which served as the sequencing template. Profiling relied on immunoSEQ multiplex PCR, and the TCRdb table lists in-frame clones only, not all of them. The sample shows 160,000 or so clones, about three fifths of them seen only once. Treatment reported: oral pan-JAK inhibitor, 5-10 mg twice daily. The receptor comes from a human donor with alopecia areata. The source material was CD4+ T cells sorted from blood, sampled between weeks 55 and 65, from a patient treated with tofacitinib. The V and J genes are TRBV7-9 and TRBJ2-7; D not resolved. The DNA of the CDR3 is TGTGCCAGCAGCTTAGCCCAAGTGCAGCGTACCTACGAGCAGTACTTC. Amino acid sequence: CASSLAQVQRTYEQYF. Using reference TRBV7-9 and TRBJ2-7 for the parts outside the CDR3, the full variable domain is DTGVSQNPRHKITKRGQNVTFRCDPISEHNRLYWYRQTLGQGPEFLTYFQNEAQLEKSRLLSDRFSAERPKGSFSTLEIQRTEQGDSAMYLCASSLAQVQRTYEQYFGPGTRLTVT.